The T cell receptor (beta chain) under discussion was sequenced for a study of T-cell memory formation after mild COVID-19. TCRdb reprocessed the 5' RACE reads via MiXCR and lists one record per CDR3 protein. Altogether 150,000 to 200,000 distinct CDR3 sequences are present, roughly 31% being singletons, with the ten largest covering 12%. The TCR was taken from an adult woman who had mild COVID-19 (a few samples of this study predate the infection). Cell type and time point are not known. The sample was PBMCs or a T cell subset sorted from them (not recorded which).

The CDR3 DNA reads as TGCGCCAGCAGCTTCCGTACGGCAGCAGATACGCAGTATTTT. It codes for CASSFRTAADTQYF. This chain connects TRBV5-1 to TRBJ2-3; D unresolved. Germline V gives CDR1 SGHRS, CDR2 YFSETQ. The CDR3 runs to 14 residues. V was trimmed by 2 bases and J by 4 bases, leaving 11 bases between them. The full variable domain, with the rest looked up from reference TRBV5-1 and TRBJ2-3, is KAGVTQTPRYLIKTRGQQVTLSCSPISGHRSVSWYQQTPGQGLQFLFEYFSETQRNKGNFPGRFSGRQFSNSRSEMNVSTLELGDSALYLCASSFRTAADTQYFGPGTRLTVL.